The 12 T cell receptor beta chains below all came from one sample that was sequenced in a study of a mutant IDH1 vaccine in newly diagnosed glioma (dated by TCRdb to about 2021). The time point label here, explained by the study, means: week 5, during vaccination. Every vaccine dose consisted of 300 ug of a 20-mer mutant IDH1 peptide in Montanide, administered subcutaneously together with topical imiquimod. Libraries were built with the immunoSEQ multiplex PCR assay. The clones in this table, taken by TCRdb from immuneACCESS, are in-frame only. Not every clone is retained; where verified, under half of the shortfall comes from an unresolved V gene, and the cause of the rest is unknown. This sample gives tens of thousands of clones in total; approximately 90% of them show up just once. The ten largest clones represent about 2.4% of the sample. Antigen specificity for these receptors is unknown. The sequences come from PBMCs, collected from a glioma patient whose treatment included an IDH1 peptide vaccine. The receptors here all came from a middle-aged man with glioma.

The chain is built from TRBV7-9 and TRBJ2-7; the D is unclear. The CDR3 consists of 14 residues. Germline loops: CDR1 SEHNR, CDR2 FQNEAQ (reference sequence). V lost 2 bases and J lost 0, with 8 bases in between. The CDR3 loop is CASSLSPGSYEQYF. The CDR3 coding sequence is TGTGCCAGCAGCTTATCGCCAGGCTCCTACGAGCAGTACTTC.

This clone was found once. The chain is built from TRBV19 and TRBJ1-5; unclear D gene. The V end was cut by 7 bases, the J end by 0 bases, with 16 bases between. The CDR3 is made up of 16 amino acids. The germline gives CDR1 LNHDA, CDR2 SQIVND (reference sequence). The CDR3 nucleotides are TGTGCCAGTAAGTTGGCAGGCGGATATAGCAATCAGCCCCAGCATTTT. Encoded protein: CASKLAGGYSNQPQHF.

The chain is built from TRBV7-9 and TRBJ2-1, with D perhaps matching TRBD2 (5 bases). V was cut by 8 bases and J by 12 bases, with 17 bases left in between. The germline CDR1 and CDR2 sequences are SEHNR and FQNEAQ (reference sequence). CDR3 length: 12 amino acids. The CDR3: CASQLSRLRQFF. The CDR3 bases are TGTGCCAGCCAGTTGTCCCGACTACGGCAGTTCTTC.

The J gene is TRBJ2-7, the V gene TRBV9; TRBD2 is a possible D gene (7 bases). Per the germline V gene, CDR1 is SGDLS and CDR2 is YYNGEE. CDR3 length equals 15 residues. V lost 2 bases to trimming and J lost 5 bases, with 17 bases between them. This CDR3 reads CASSVAGGRGHEQYF. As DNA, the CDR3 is TGTGCCAGCAGCGTGGCCGGGGGGCGCGGCCACGAGCAGTACTTC.

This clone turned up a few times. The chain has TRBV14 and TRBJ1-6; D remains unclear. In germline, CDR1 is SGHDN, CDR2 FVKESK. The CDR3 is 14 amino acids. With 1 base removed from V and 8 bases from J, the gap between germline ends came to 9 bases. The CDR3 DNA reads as TGTGCCAGCAGCCAAGGCCGGGAGTATTCACCCCTCCACTTT. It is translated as CASSQGREYSPLHF.

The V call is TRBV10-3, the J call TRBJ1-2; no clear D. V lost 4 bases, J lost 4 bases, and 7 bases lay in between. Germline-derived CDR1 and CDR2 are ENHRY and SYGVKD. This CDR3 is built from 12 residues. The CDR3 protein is CAISGWRYGYTF. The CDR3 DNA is TGTGCCATCAGTGGGTGGCGCTATGGCTACACCTTC.

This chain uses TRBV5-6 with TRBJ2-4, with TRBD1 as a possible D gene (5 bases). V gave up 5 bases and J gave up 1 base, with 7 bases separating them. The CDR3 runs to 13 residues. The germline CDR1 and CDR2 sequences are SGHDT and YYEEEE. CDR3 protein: CASRRQAKNIQYF. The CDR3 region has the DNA TGTGCCAGCAGGAGACAGGCCAAAAACATTCAGTACTTC. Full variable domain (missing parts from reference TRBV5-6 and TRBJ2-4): DAGVTQSPTHLIKTRGQQVTLRCSPKSGHDTVSWYQQALGQGPQFIFQYYEEEERQRGNFPDRFSGHQFPNYSSELNVNALLLGDSALYLCASRRQAKNIQYFGAGTRLSVL.

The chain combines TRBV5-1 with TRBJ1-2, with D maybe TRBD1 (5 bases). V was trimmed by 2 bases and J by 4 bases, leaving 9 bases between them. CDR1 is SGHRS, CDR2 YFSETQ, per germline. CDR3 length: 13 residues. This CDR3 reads CASSFDGAYGYTF. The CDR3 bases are TGCGCCAGCAGCTTTGACGGGGCCTATGGCTACACCTTC.

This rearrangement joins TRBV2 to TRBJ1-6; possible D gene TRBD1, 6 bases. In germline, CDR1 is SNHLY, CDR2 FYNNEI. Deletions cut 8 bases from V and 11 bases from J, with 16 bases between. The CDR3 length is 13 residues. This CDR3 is CASYGQGRTPLHF. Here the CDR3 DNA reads TGTGCCAGCTATGGGCAGGGGAGGACACCCCTCCACTTT.

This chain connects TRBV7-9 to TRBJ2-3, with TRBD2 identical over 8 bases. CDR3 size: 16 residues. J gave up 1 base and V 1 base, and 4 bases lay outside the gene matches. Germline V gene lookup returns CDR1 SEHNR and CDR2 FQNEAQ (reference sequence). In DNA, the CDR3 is TGTGCCAGCAGCTTAGGAGGTAGCGGGGGCACAGATACGCAGTATTTT. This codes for CASSLGGSGGTDTQYF.

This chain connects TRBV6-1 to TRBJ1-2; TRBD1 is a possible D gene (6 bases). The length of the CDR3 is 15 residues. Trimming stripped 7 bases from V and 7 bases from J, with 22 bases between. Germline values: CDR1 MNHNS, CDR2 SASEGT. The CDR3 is CASTRRWQGNTGYTF. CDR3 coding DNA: TGTGCCAGCACCCGAAGGTGGCAGGGGAATACTGGCTACACCTTC.

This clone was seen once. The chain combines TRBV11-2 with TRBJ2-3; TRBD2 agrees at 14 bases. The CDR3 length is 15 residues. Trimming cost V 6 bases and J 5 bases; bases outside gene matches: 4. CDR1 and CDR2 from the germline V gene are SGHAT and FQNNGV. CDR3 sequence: CASRGLAGVGDTQYF. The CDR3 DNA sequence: TGTGCCAGCAGGGGACTAGCGGGGGTGGGAGATACGCAGTATTTT.